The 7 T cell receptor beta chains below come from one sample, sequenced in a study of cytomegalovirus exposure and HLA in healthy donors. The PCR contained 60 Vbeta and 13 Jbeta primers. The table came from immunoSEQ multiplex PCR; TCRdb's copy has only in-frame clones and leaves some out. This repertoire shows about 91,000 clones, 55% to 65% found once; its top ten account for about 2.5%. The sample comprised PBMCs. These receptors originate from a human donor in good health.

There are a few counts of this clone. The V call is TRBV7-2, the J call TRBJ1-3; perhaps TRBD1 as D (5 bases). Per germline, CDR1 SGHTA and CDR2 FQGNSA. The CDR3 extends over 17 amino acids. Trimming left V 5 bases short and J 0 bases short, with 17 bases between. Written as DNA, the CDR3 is TGTGCCAGCAGCGAACCCAGAGGGGACTACTCTGGAAACACCATATATTTT. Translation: CASSEPRGDYSGNTIYF.

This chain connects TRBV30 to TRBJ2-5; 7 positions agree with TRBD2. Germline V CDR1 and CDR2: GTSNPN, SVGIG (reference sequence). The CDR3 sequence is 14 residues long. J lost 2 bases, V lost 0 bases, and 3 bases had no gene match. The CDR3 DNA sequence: TGTGCCTGGAGTGTACGCGGGGGACAAGAGACCCAGTACTTC. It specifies CAWSVRGGQETQYF.

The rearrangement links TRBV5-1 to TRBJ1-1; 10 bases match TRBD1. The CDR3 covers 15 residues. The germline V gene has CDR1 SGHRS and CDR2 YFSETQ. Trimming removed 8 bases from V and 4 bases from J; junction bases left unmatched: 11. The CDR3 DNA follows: TGCGCCAGAAGCCCACCGACAGGGGGCCTCACTGAAGCTTTCTTT. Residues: CARSPPTGGLTEAFF. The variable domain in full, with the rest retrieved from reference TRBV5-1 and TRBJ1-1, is KAGVTQTPRYLIKTRGQQVTLSCSPISGHRSVSWYQQTPGQGLQFLFEYFSETQRNKGNFPGRFSGRQFSNSRSEMNVSTLELGDSALYLCARSPPTGGLTEAFFGQGTRLTVV.

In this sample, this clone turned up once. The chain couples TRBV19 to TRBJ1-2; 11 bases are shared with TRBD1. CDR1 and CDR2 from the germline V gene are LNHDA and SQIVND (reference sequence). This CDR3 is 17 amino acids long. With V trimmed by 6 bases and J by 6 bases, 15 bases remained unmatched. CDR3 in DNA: TGTGCCAGTAGGGGGCATGGGACAGGGGGAAGAGTAAATGGCTACACCTTC. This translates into CASRGHGTGGRVNGYTF. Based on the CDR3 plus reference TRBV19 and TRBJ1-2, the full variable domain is DGGITQSPKYLFRKEGQNVTLSCEQNLNHDAMYWYRQDPGQGLRLIYYSQIVNDFQKGDIAEGYSVSREKKESFPLTVTSAQKNPTAFYLCASRGHGTGGRVNGYTFGSGTRLTVV.

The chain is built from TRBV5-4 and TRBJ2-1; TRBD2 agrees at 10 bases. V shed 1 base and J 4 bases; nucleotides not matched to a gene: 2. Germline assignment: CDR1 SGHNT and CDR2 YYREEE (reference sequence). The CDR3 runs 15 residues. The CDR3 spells CASSLWTSGYNEQFF. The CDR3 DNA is TGTGCCAGCAGCTTGTGGACTAGCGGTTACAATGAGCAGTTCTTC.

This CDR3 reads CASSEARGLYGYTF. The CDR3 DNA sequence: TGTGCCAGCAGTGAAGCTCGGGGTCTCTATGGCTACACCTTC. This sequence joins TRBV6-1 and TRBJ1-2; D ambiguous. Between the trimmed V and J ends, which lost 0 bases and 4 bases, there was a span of 9 bases. The CDR3 is 14 residues long. Germline lookup yields CDR1 MNHNS and CDR2 SASEGT.

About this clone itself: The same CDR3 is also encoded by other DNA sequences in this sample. CDR3 sequence (DNA): TGTGCCAGCAGCTTGGGATCGGGAACCTACGAGCAGTACTTC. It yields the protein CASSLGSGTYEQYF. V usage is TRBV5-6 and J usage is TRBJ2-7; the D gene is possibly TRBD2 (5 bases). Trimming cost V 0 bases and J 2 bases, with 9 bases left between them. The CDR3 runs 14 residues. CDR1 is SGHDT, CDR2 YYEEEE, per germline. The whole variable domain, filled in from reference TRBV5-6 and TRBJ2-7, reads DAGVTQSPTHLIKTRGQQVTLRCSPKSGHDTVSWYQQALGQGPQFIFQYYEEEERQRGNFPDRFSGHQFPNYSSELNVNALLLGDSALYLCASSLGSGTYEQYFGPGTRLTVT.